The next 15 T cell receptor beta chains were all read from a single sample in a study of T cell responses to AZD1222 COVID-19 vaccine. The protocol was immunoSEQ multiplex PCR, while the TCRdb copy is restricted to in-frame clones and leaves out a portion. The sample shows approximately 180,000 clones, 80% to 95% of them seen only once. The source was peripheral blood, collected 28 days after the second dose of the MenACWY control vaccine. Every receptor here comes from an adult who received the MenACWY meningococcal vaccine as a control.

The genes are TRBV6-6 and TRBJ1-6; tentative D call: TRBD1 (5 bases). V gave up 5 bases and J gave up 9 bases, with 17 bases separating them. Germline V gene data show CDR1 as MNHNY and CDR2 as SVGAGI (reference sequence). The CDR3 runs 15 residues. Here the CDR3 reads CASSPGYYGGSPLHF. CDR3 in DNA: TGTGCCAGCAGTCCAGGGTATTACGGGGGTTCACCCCTCCACTTT.

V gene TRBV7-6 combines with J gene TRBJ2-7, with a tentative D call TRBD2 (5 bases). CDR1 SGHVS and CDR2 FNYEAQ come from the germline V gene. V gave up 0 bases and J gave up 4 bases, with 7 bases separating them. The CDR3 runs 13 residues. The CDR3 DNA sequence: TGTGCCAGCAGCTTAGCGCGCGGGTACGAGCAGTACTTC. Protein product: CASSLARGYEQYF.

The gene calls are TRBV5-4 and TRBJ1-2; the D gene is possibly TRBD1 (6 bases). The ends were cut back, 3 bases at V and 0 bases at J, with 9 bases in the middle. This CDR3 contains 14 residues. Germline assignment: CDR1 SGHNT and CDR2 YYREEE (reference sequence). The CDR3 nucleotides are TGTGCCAGCAGCTACGGGGGGCCTAACTATGGCTACACCTTC. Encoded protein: CASSYGGPNYGYTF.

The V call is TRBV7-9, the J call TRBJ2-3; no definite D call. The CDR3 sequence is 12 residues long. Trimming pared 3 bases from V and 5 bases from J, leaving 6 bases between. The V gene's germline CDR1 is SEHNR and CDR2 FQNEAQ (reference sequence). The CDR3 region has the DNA TGTGCCAGCAGCTTCGAAAGAGATACGCAGTATTTT. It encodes CASSFERDTQYF.

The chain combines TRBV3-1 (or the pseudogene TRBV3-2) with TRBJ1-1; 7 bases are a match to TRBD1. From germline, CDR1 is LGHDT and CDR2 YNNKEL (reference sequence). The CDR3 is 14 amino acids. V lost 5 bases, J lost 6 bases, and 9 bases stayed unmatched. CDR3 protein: CASSFGQVPAEAFF. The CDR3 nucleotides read TGTGCCAGCAGCTTTGGACAGGTACCGGCTGAAGCTTTCTTT.

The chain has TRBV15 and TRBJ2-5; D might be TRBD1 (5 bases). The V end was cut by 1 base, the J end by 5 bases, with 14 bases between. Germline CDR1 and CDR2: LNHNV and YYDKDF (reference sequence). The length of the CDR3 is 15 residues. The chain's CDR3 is CATSRAGVPGETQYF. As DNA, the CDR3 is TGTGCCACCAGCAGAGCGGGCGTACCAGGGGAGACCCAGTACTTC.

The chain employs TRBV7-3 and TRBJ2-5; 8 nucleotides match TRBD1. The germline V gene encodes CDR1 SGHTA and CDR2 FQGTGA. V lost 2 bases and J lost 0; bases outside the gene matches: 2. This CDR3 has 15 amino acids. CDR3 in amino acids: CASSLWTGNQETQYF. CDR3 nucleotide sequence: TGTGCCAGCAGCTTATGGACAGGGAACCAAGAGACCCAGTACTTC.

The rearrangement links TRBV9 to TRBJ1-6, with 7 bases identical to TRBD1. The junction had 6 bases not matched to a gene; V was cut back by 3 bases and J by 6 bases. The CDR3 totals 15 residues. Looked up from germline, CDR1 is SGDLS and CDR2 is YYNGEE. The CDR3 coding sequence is TGTGCCAGCAGCGGGCACCACAGGGGTAATTCACCCCTCCACTTT. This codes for CASSGHHRGNSPLHF.

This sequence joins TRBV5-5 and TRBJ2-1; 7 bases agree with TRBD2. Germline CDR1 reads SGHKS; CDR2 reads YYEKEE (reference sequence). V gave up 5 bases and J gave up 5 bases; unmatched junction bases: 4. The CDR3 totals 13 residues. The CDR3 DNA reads TGTGCCAGCAGTCCCAGCGGGGACAATGAGCAGTTCTTC. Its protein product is CASSPSGDNEQFF.

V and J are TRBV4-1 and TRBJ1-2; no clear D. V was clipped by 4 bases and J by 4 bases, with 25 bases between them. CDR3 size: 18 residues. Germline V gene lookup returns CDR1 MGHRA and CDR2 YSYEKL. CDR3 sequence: CASSLNPGSSMEFYGYTF. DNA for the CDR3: TGCGCCAGCAGCCTGAATCCGGGCAGCTCCATGGAATTCTATGGCTACACCTTC.

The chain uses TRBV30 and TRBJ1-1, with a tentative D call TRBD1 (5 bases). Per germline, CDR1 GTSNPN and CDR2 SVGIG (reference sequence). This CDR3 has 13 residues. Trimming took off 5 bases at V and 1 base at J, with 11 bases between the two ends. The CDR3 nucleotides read TGTGCCTGGGACGGACACCCGAACACTGAAGCTTTCTTT. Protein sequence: CAWDGHPNTEAFF.

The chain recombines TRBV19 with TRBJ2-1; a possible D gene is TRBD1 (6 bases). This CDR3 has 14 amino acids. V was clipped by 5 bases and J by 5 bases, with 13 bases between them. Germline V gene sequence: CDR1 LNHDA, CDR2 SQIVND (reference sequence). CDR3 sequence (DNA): TGTGCCAGTAGTCCCTCGTACAGGGACAATGAGCAGTTCTTC. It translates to CASSPSYRDNEQFF.

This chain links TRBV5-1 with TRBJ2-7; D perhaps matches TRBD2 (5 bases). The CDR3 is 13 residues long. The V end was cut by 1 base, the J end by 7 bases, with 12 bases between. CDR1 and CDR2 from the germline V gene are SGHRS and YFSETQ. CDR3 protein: CASSLTGNREQYF. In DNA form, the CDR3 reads TGCGCCAGCAGCTTGACGGGAAATCGGGAGCAGTACTTC. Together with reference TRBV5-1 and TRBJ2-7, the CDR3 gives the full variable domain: KAGVTQTPRYLIKTRGQQVTLSCSPISGHRSVSWYQQTPGQGLQFLFEYFSETQRNKGNFPGRFSGRQFSNSRSEMNVSTLELGDSALYLCASSLTGNREQYFGPGTRLTVT.

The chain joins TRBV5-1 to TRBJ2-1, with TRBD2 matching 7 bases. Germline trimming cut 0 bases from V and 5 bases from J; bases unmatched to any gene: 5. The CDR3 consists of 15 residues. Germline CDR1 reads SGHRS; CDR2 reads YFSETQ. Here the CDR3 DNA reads TGCGCCAGCAGCTTGGCCGGGACTACCGACAATGAGCAGTTCTTC. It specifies CASSLAGTTDNEQFF.

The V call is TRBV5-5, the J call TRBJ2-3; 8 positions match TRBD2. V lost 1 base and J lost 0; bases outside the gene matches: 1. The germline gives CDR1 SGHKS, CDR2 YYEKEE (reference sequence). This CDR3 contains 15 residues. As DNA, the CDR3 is TGTGCCAGCAGCTTGTTAGCGGGGAGCACAGATACGCAGTATTTT. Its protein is CASSLLAGSTDTQYF.